These T cell receptor beta chains were read from a single sample in a study of T cells after somatic rescue of genetic block. Clones were sequenced by immunoSEQ multiplex PCR, and TCRdb holds only the in-frame ones, with some missing. The sample has over 14,000 clones, just over 70% seen once; the top ten hold approximately 15%. Sequencing input: peripheral blood mononuclear cells (PBMCs). The receptors were gathered from a boy aged 5-17 years. Both conserved end residues are trimmed from each CDR3.

j_call v_call cdr3_aa
TRBJ1-1 TRBV18 ASSPLARSNTEAF
TRBJ2-7 TRBV7-9 ASSSTSGLSYEQY
TRBJ2-7 TRBV18 ASSPPTGHYEQY
TRBJ2-3 TRBV7-8 ASSLLAGGKDTQY
TRBJ1-1 TRBV5-1 ASSLGQGSTEAF
TRBJ2-2 TRBV2 ASSFQDTGELF
TRBJ2-5 TRBV6-6 ASSYSGGKETQY
TRBJ1-1 TRBV18 ASSPQRGNTEAF
TRBJ2-3 TRBV11-2 ASSSPGLAGDTQY
TRBJ1-4 TRBV7-9 ASSKDRVGGEKLF
TRBJ1-3 TRBV19 ASTQGLRNTIY
TRBJ2-2 TRBV6-4 ASRDLDRGRYTGELF
TRBJ2-7 TRBV18 ASAGTPESYEQY
TRBJ2-7 TRBV27 ASHSTRTLGEQY
TRBJ1-2 TRBV5-4 ASSFIQGAGYGYT
TRBJ2-2 TRBV5-6 ASSSLLTGGENTGELF
TRBJ2-7 TRBV30 AWRTKTGRKTSGITYEQY
TRBJ2-7 TRBV6-5 ASTLTGGDEQY
TRBJ2-5 TRBV5-1 ASSTSGRIQETQY
TRBJ2-7 TRBV28 ASSFGFGGHNSYEQY
TRBJ2-7 TRBV30 AWSGPNSYEQY
TRBJ2-7 TRBV6-5 ASSSPGLPRRQY
TRBJ2-1 TRBV19 ASSIDGTDINEQF
TRBJ1-1 TRBV9 ASSRGGAAF
TRBJ2-3 TRBV5-1 ASSVTSTTVGAQY
TRBJ2-5 TRBV10-3 AISPFAGQETQY
TRBJ2-7 TRBV11-2 ASSFQGAGEQY
TRBJ1-1 TRBV30 AWSYRVAVDEAF
TRBJ1-2 TRBV18 ASSLMGQGKDGYT